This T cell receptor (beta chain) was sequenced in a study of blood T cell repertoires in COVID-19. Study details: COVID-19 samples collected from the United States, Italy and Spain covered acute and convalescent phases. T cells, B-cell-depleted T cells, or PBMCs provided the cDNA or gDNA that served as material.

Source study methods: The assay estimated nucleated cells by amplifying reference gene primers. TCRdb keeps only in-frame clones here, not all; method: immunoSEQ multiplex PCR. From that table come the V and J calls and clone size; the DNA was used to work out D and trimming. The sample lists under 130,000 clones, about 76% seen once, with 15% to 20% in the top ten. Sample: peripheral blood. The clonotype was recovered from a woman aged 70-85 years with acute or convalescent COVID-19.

The CDR3 reads CASTNSGFGYTF. In DNA, the CDR3 is TGTGCCAGCACAAATTCAGGTTTCGGCTACACCTTC. V usage is TRBV11-2 and J usage is TRBJ1-2; D is unclear. This CDR3 has 12 amino acids. Germline-derived CDR1 and CDR2 are SGHAT and FQNNGV. The V end was cut by 7 bases, the J end by 8 bases, with 14 bases between.